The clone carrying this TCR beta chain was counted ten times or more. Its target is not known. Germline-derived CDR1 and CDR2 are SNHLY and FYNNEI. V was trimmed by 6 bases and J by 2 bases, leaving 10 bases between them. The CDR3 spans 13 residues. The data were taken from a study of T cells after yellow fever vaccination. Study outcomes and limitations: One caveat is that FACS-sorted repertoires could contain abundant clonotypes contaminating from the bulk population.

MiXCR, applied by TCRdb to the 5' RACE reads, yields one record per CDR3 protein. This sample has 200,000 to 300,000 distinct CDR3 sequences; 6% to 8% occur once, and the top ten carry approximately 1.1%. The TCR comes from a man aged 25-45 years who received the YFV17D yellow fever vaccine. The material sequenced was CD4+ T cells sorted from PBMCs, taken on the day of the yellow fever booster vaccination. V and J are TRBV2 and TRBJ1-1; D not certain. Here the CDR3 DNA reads TGTGCCAGCAGCACGGAGGGTAACACTGAAGCTTTCTTT. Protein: CASSTEGNTEAFF.